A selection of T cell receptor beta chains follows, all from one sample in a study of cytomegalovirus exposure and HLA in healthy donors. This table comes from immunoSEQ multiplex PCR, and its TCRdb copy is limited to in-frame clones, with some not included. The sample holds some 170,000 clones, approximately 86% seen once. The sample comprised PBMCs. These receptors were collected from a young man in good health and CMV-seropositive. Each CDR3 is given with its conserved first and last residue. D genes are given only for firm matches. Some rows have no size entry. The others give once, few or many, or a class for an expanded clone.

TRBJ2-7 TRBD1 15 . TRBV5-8 CASSLIGQGAYEQYF TGTGCCAGCAGCCTCATTGGACAGGGGGCCTACGAGCAGTACTTC
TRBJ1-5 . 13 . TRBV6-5 CASTLLRSQPQHF TGTGCCAGCACTCTCTTGCGGTCTCAGCCCCAGCATTTT
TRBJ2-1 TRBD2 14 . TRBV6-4 CASSGLAGGNEQFF TGTGCCAGCAGTGGACTAGCGGGAGGGAATGAGCAGTTCTTC
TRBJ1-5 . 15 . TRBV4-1 CASSQGGQGHQPQHF TGCGCCAGCAGCCAAGGGGGCCAAGGGCATCAGCCCCAGCATTTT
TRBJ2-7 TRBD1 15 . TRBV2 CASRHRGTDLYEQYF TGTGCCAGCAGGCACAGGGGGACAGACCTCTACGAGCAGTACTTC
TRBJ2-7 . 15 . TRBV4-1 CASSQGETGTYEQYF TGCGCCAGCAGCCAAGGGGAGACGGGTACCTACGAGCAGTACTTC
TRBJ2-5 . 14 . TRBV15 CATSRDHREETQYF TGTGCCACCAGCAGAGATCACAGGGAGGAGACCCAGTACTTC
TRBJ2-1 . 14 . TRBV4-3 CASSQEITYNEQFF TGCGCCAGCAGCCAAGAAATAACCTACAATGAGCAGTTCTTC
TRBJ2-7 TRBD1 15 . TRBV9 CASSVGTARSYEQYF TGTGCCAGCAGCGTCGGGACAGCCCGCTCCTACGAGCAGTACTTC
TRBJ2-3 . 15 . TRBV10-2 CASSDGHPGTDTQYF TGCGCCAGCAGTGATGGCCACCCCGGCACAGATACGCAGTATTTT
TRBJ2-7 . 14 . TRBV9 CASSVGVAAYEQYF TGTGCCAGCAGCGTAGGGGTAGCTGCATACGAGCAGTACTTC
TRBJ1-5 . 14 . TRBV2 CASSERAAEQPQHF TGTGCCAGCAGTGAACGGGCAGCGGAGCAGCCCCAGCATTTT
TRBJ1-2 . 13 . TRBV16 CASSTTEVYGYTF TGTGCCAGCAGCACGACAGAAGTCTATGGCTACACCTTC
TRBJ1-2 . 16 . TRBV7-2 CASSLVSRFSNYGYTF TGTGCCAGCAGCTTAGTTAGTCGGTTTAGCAACTATGGCTACACCTTC
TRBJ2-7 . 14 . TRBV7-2 CASSLVQGSYEQYF TGTGCCAGCAGCTTAGTACAGGGTTCCTACGAGCAGTACTTC
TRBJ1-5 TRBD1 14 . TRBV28 CASSPTGLGQPQHF TGTGCCAGCAGCCCGACAGGGCTGGGTCAGCCCCAGCATTTT
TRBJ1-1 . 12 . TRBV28 CALSGLGTEAFF TGTGCCCTGTCAGGGTTGGGCACTGAAGCTTTCTTT
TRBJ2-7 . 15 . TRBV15 CATSVTSGSSYEQYF TGTGCCACCAGCGTCACGAGCGGAAGCTCCTACGAGCAGTACTTC
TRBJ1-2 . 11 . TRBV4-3 CASSQGDGYTF TGCGCCAGCAGCCAAGGCGATGGCTACACCTTC
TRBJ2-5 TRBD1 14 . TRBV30 CAWRGTGYVGTQYF TGTGCCTGGAGAGGGACAGGGTACGTCGGGACCCAGTACTTC
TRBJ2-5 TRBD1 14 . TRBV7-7 CASSPTGAQETQYF TGTGCTAGCAGCCCAACAGGGGCGCAAGAGACCCAGTACTTC
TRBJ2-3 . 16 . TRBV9 CASSVATNPATDTQYF TGTGCCAGCAGCGTAGCTACGAATCCCGCGACAGATACGCAGTATTTT
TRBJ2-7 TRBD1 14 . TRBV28 CASSADRFREEQYF TGTGCCAGCAGCGCGGACAGGTTCAGGGAGGAGCAGTACTTC
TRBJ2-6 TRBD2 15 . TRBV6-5 CASSYDGGVSNVLTF TGTGCCAGCAGTTACGACGGGGGGGTCTCCAACGTCCTGACTTTC
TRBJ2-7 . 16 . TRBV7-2 CASSPPWGRERNEQYF TGTGCCAGCAGCCCTCCCTGGGGCAGGGAAAGGAACGAGCAGTACTTC
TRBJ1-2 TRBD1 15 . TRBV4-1 CASSQSPGTGDGYTF TGCGCCAGCAGCCAAAGTCCCGGGACAGGGGATGGCTACACCTTC
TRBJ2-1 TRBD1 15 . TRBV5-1 CASSGGDRGPNEQFF TGCGCCAGCAGCGGGGGGGACAGGGGGCCGAATGAGCAGTTCTTC
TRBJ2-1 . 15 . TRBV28 CASSLLGGGQNEQFF TGTGCCAGCAGTTTACTGGGGGGAGGTCAGAATGAGCAGTTCTTC
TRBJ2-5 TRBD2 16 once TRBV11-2 CASSSLQRGAKETQYF TGTGCCAGCAGCTCCCTCCAGCGGGGGGCAAAGGAGACCCAGTACTTC
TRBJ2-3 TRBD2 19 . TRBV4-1 CASSQFPRTSGRAPDTQYF TGCGCCAGCAGCCAATTCCCGCGGACTAGCGGGAGGGCCCCAGATACGCAGTATTTT
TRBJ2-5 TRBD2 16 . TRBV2 CASSVRAGGHEETQYF TGTGCCAGCAGTGTTCGAGCGGGGGGCCACGAAGAGACCCAGTACTTC
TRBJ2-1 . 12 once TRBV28 CASSRSFLGEFF TGTGCCAGCAGCCGATCTTTCCTAGGGGAGTTCTTC
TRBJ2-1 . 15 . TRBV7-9 CASRLEGGPYNEQFF TGTGCCAGCCGCTTGGAGGGGGGGCCGTACAATGAGCAGTTCTTC
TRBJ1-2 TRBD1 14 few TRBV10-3 CAISDDREVWGYTF TGTGCCATCAGTGATGACAGGGAGGTATGGGGCTACACCTTC
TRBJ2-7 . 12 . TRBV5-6 CASSFGGYEQYF TGTGCCAGCAGCTTCGGTGGCTACGAGCAGTACTTC
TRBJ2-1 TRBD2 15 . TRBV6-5 CASSYWSSGDTEQFF TGTGCCAGCAGTTACTGGTCTAGCGGGGATACGGAGCAGTTCTTC
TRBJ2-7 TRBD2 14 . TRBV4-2 CASSQERGAYEQYF TGTGCCAGCAGCCAAGAGCGGGGGGCCTACGAGCAGTACTTC
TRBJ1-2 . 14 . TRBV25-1 CASGAPGSPYGYTF TGTGCCAGCGGGGCTCCAGGTTCCCCCTATGGCTACACCTTC
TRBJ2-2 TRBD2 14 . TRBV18 CASSPRGNHGELFF TGTGCCAGCTCACCGCGGGGGAATCACGGGGAGCTGTTTTTT
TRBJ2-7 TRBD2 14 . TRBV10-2 CASSDTSGPYEQYF TGCGCCAGCAGTGATACTAGCGGACCCTACGAGCAGTACTTC
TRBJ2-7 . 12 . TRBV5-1 CASSDSRDEQYF TGCGCCAGCAGCGATAGCCGGGACGAGCAGTACTTC
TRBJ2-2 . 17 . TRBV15 CATSRERGLINTGELFF TGTGCCACCAGCAGGGAACGGGGACTTATAAACACCGGGGAGCTGTTTTTT
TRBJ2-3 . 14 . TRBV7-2 CASSLGLTKVTQYF TGTGCCAGCAGCTTAGGACTGACGAAGGTTACGCAGTATTTT
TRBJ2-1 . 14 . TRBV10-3 CATDVGGSNNEQFF TGTGCCACCGATGTGGGGGGTAGCAACAATGAGCAGTTCTTC
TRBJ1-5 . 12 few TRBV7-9 CASSFGNQPQHF TGTGCCAGCAGCTTCGGCAATCAGCCCCAGCATTTT
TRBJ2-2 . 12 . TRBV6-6 CASSLFTGELFF TGTGCCAGCAGCCTATTCACCGGGGAGCTGTTTTTT
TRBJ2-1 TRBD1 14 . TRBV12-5 CASEGWDRNNEQFF TGTGCTAGTGAGGGGTGGGACAGAAACAATGAGCAGTTCTTC
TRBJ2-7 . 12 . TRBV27 CTSKGLHYEQYF TGTACCTCAAAGGGACTCCACTACGAGCAGTACTTC
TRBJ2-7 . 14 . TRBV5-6 CASSFGQSPAEQYF TGTGCCAGCAGCTTCGGACAGTCCCCTGCCGAGCAGTACTTC
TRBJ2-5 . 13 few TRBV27 CASSLSLGGTQYF TGTGCCAGCAGTTTATCGCTCGGGGGGACCCAGTACTTC
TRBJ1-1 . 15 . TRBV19 CASSQWRQLNTEAFF TGTGCCAGTAGTCAATGGCGGCAGCTGAACACTGAAGCTTTCTTT
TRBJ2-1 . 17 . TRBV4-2 CASSQDLWDFSYNEQFF TGTGCCAGCAGCCAAGATCTTTGGGACTTCTCCTACAATGAGCAGTTCTTC
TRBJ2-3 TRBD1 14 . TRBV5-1 CASIGGSHTDTQYF TGCGCCAGCATAGGGGGCAGTCACACAGATACGCAGTATTTT
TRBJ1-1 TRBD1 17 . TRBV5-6 CASSLSRDRGIGTEAFF TGTGCCAGCAGCTTGAGTCGGGACAGGGGTATCGGCACTGAAGCTTTCTTT
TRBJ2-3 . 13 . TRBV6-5 CASSYSKGDTQYF TGTGCCAGCAGTTACTCGAAGGGGGATACGCAGTATTTT
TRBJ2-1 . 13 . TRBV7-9 CATGRLPSNEQFF TGTGCCACCGGCAGACTACCCTCCAATGAGCAGTTCTTC
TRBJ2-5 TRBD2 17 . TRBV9 CASSVGGGGGTEETQYF TGTGCCAGCAGCGTAGGTGGCGGCGGGGGTACCGAAGAGACCCAGTACTTC
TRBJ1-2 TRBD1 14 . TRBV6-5 CASSYSRDSYGYTF TGTGCCAGCAGTTACTCGAGGGACAGCTATGGCTACACCTTC